A single TCR beta chain is shown here with its context. These data originate in a study of blood T cell repertoires in COVID-19. Study-level background: Donors in the United States, Italy and Spain gave samples during acute or convalescent COVID-19. Sources were T cells, B-cell-depleted T cells, or PBMCs; the material itself was cDNA or gDNA.

The CDR3 is 16 amino acids. Germline-derived CDR1 and CDR2 are MGHRA and YSYEKL. V shed 0 bases and J 6 bases; nucleotides not matched to a gene: 4. Per the study methods: The authors estimated nucleated cell counts from reference gene primer amplification. The repertoire was sequenced with immunoSEQ multiplex PCR; TCRdb's copy has only in-frame clones and lacks some. V and J calls and clone size are given by that table; D and trimming were obtained from the DNA. The table includes about 260,000 clones, approximately 87% detected once. Sample: peripheral blood. This TCR was recovered from a human donor in a cohort sampled during active COVID-19. V is TRBV4-1 and J is TRBJ2-1; 11 nucleotides match TRBD1. The CDR3 DNA reads as TGCGCCAGCAGCCAAGATCCGGGACAGGGGGTCAATGAGCAGTTCTTC. Its protein is CASSQDPGQGVNEQFF.